The present T cell receptor beta chain was sequenced within a study of blood T cell repertoires in COVID-19 (dated by TCRdb to 2018 to 2021). Regarding the complete study: Samples covering the acute and convalescent phases of COVID-19 were provided by collaborators in the United States, Italy and Spain. Where available, HLA class I and class II types were taken from metadata supplied by the sample provider and were not determined by assay-based typing. The material from the prospective study consisted of cDNA or gDNA derived from T cells, B-cell-depleted T cells, or PBMCs. Samples came from the ongoing ImmuneRACE study (first 160 participants) plus 1,254 subjects from 6 global collaborators. The dataset comprised deeply sampled blood TCRbeta repertoires from subjects exposed to, actively infected with, or recovered from COVID-19. The repertoires were made available in a free public database intended to serve as a resource for research on the immune response to SARS-CoV-2. The sample metadata nearly always contained a de-identified subject ID, COVID-19 status, age in years and sex.

Each collaborating institution followed its own protocols to collect whole blood in K2EDTA tubes. For TCRbeta analysis, collaborators shipped samples as frozen whole blood, isolated PBMCs, or DNA extracted from either of those sample types. In the germline V gene, CDR1 corresponds to SGHAT and CDR2 to FQNNGV. A distance of 19 bases separates the germline ends of V and J, which lose 5 bases and 6 bases respectively. The CDR3 starts with the cysteine, ends with the phenylalanine, and has 15 residues. Kept here is only the CDR3 DNA, which spans 45 bases and is read in frame from base 1. What the study reported, not specific to this receptor: How much clinical and demographic metadata was included differed by source and by participant, and the metadata was provided uncurated.

A word on this clone: The target of this receptor is not known. Base qualities are not provided; no much larger clone lies one nucleotide away.

TCRbeta CDR3 regions were amplified from genomic DNA by means of the immunoSEQ Assay, a bias-controlled multiplex PCR. Regarding the original processing steps: Within the assay, amplification of reference gene primers was used to estimate how many nucleated cells each sample contained. Sequence reads were collapsed and filtered to measure the absolute abundance of every unique TCRbeta CDR3 rearrangement. Productive Simpson clonality was computed per sample as the square root of Simpson's diversity index over productive rearrangements. Entries here come from immuneACCESS through TCRdb and include only in-frame sequences with V and J called. Some clones fail to appear in such tables; in the studies checked, an unresolved V gene covers under half of the shortfall, and the cause of the remainder is unknown. V, J and clone size reflect that table, while D and trimming were determined from the DNA. Counted in this sample were about 170,000 clones; more than 90% of them appeared once. The ten largest make up around 0.5% of the sample.

This chain is built from TRBV11-2 and TRBJ1-2; TRBD1 is a weak D gene call, 5 bases matching. Sequencing used peripheral blood. The clonotype comes from a man in his fifties with acute or convalescent COVID-19. DNA sequence: TGTGCCAGCAGCGAAATACTCAGCAGGGTTGATGGCTACACCTTC. It translates as CASSEILSRVDGYTF.